The clone carrying this T cell receptor beta chain has only a few counts. Its antigen is currently unknown. Since all of the isolated RNA was reverse transcribed, expressed TCRB transcripts were what got sequenced. Profiled with immunoSEQ multiplex PCR; TCRdb holds only in-frame clones, not every one. The sample contains over 150,000 clones, 8% to 8.5% of which appear only once. The data were taken from a study of beta chain features in type 1 diabetes. Germline V gene data show CDR1 as SGDLS and CDR2 as YYNGEE. Between the trimmed V and J ends, which lost 4 bases and 6 bases, there was a span of 14 bases. This CDR3 region has 15 residues. Findings and limits, study-wide: Within each of all four CD4+ subsets, Type 1 diabetes patients had TCRB CDR3s that were moderately but significantly shorter.

The chain carries TRBV9 and TRBJ1-6; D might be TRBD1 (6 bases). The sample comprised central memory CD4+ T cells from blood. The receptor comes from a woman aged 18-29 years with type 1 diabetes. CDR3 nucleotides: TGTGCCAGCAGCCCCCGACAGGAACTTAATTCACCCCTCCACTTT. Protein product: CASSPRQELNSPLHF.